This T cell receptor (beta chain) originates from a study of Ad26.COV2.S vaccination and SARS-CoV-2 variants. In the study overall: Donor was in the COV1001 Ad26.COV2.S trial arm. By the intramuscular route, Ad26.COV2.S was given once, or twice 56 days apart.

Sequencing was performed with immunoSEQ multiplex PCR; in TCRdb, only in-frame clones are kept and a portion is missing. The sample carries 330,000 or so clones, about 90% recorded once. The treatment: around 19 received Ad26.COV2.S at low or high dose, single or two shots; several received placebo; per-sample allocation not given. Each sample was drawn 63 days after the first injection (of vaccine or placebo). This vaccine is an Ad26 vector that expresses the Wuhan-strain SARS-CoV-2 spike. In germline, CDR1 is SGHVS, CDR2 FNYEAQ. With V trimmed by 5 bases and J by 2 bases, 6 bases remained unmatched. This CDR3 region has 15 residues.

The source material was peripheral blood, sampled in a trial of Ad26.COV2.S vaccine versus placebo. The rearrangement uses TRBV7-6 and TRBJ2-7, with 10 bases aligning to TRBD1. This clonotype was sampled from a person aged 18-60 years who received the Ad26.COV2.S COVID-19 vaccine or a placebo. The CDR3 DNA follows: TGTGCCAGCAGCGCGGGACAGGGGAGGGCCTACGAGCAGTACTTC. The encoded protein is CASSAGQGRAYEQYF.